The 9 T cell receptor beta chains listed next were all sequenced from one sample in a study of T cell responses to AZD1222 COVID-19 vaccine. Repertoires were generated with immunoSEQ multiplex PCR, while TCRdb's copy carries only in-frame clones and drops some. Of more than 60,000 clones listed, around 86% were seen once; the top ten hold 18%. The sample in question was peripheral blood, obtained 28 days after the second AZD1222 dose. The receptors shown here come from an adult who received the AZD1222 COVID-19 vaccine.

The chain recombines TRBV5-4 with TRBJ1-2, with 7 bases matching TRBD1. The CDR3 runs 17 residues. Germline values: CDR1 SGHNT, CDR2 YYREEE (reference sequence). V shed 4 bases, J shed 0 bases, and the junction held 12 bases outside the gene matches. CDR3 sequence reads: CASSPSRGAPSNYGYTF. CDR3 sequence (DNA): TGTGCCAGCAGCCCATCCAGGGGGGCCCCTTCTAACTATGGCTACACCTTC.

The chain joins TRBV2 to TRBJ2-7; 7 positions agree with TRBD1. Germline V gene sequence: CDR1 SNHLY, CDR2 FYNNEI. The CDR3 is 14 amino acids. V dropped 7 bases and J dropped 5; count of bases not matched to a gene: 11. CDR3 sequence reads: CASTNGQVSHEQYF. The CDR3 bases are TGTGCCAGCACCAATGGACAGGTTTCCCACGAGCAGTACTTC.

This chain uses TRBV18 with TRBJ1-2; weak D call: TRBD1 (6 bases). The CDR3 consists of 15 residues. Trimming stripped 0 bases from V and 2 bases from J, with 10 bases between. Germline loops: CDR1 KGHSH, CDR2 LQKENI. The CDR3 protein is CASSPPPGENYGYTF. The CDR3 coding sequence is TGTGCCAGCTCACCACCCCCAGGGGAAAACTATGGCTACACCTTC.

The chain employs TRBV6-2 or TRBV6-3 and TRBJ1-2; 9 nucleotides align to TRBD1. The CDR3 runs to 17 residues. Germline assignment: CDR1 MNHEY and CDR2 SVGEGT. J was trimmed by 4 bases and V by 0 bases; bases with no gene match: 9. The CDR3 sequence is CASSYSDPGQGTYGYTF. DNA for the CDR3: TGTGCCAGCAGTTACTCGGACCCGGGACAGGGCACCTATGGCTACACCTTC.

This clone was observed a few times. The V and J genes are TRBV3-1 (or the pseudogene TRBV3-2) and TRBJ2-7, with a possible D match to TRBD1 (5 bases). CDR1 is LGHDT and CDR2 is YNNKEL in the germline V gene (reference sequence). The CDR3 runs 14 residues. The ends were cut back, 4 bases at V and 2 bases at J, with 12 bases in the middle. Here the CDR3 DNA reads TGTGCCAGCAGCCCGGCAGGGAAACCCTACGAGCAGTACTTC. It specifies CASSPAGKPYEQYF.

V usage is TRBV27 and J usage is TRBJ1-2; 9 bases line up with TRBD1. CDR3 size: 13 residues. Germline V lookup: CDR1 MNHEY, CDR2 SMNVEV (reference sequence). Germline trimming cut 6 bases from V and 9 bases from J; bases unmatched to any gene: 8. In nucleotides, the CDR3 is TGTGCCAGCAGGGGGACTGGACAGGGGCGCTACACCTTC. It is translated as CASRGTGQGRYTF.

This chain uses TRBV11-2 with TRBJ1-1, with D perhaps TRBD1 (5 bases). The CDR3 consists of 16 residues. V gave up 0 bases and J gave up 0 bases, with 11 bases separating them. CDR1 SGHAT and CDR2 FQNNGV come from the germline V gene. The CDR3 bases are TGTGCCAGCAGCTTAGACTGGGGGGGGATGAACACTGAAGCTTTCTTT. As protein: CASSLDWGGMNTEAFF.

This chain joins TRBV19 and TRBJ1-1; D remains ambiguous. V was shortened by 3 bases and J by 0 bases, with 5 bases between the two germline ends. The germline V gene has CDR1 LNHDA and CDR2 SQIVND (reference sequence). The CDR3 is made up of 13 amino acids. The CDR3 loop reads CASSIVMNTEAFF. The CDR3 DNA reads TGTGCCAGTAGTATCGTCATGAACACTGAAGCTTTCTTT. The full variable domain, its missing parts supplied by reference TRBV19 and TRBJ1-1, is DGGITQSPKYLFRKEGQNVTLSCEQNLNHDAMYWYRQDPGQGLRLIYYSQIVNDFQKGDIAEGYSVSREKKESFPLTVTSAQKNPTAFYLCASSIVMNTEAFFGQGTRLTVV.

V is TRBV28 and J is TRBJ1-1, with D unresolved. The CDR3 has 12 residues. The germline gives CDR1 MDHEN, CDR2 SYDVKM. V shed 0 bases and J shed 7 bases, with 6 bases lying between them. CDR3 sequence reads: CASSLWGSEAFF. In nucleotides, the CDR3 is TGTGCCAGCAGTTTATGGGGTAGTGAAGCTTTCTTT.